Listed below are T cell receptor beta chains from one sample, sequenced in a study of T cell responses to AZD1222 COVID-19 vaccine. Generated by immunoSEQ multiplex PCR, the TCRdb table keeps only in-frame clones and is missing some. The sample lists 100,000 to 150,000 clones; more than 75% were seen once. Here the sequenced sample was peripheral blood, taken on day 0 of AZD1222 vaccination. The receptors were sampled from an adult in good health. CDR3s include the opening cysteine and the closing phenylalanine or tryptophan. A D gene is named only where the DNA matches it firmly. Clone size appears in some rows only: once, few, many, or a class for an expanded clone.

TGCAGCGTTGAGGTCAGGGGTGACGAGCAGTACTTC,CSVEVRGDEQYF,NA,TRBJ2-7,TRBV29-1,NA
TGTGCCAGCAGCTTAGTGGGCCCTAATCAGCCCCAGCATTTT,CASSLVGPNQPQHF,NA,TRBJ1-5,TRBV7-8,NA
TGTGCCTGGAACTCCGGAGGAACTACTGAAGCTTTCTTT,CAWNSGGTTEAFF,NA,TRBJ1-1,TRBV30,NA
TGTGCCAGTAGTACCCTTGGTGACGAGCAGTACTTC,CASSTLGDEQYF,NA,TRBJ2-7,TRBV19,NA
TGTGCCAGCAGTGAAATTGAACTAGCGGGAGGGCCTTCTTACGAGCAGTACTTC,CASSEIELAGGPSYEQYF,NA,TRBJ2-7,TRBV2,TRBD2
TGTGCCAGCAGTCCCCAGACAGCAGCTAATGAAAAACTGTTTTTT,CASSPQTAANEKLFF,few,TRBJ1-4,TRBV6-2/TRBV6-3,NA
TGCGCCAGCAGCTTGGGCGACGGCACTAATGAAAAACTGTTTTTT,CASSLGDGTNEKLFF,NA,TRBJ1-4,TRBV5-1,NA
TGTGCCAGCAGTTACTCCGGCAGGGGAGGGCATGGCTACACCTTC,CASSYSGRGGHGYTF,NA,TRBJ1-2,TRBV6-5,NA
TGTGCCAGCAGTACTAGCGGGAGGGGGCAGTTCTTC,CASSTSGRGQFF,NA,TRBJ2-1,TRBV28,TRBD2
TGTGCCAGCACTGACCTTAATGAAGCTTTCTTT,CASTDLNEAFF,NA,TRBJ1-1,TRBV28,NA
TGTGCCTGGAGTAAGGACCGACTCTCTGGAAACACCATATATTTT,CAWSKDRLSGNTIYF,NA,TRBJ1-3,TRBV30,NA
TGTGCCAGCAGCCCCCTCAAGCTCGGCACCGGGGAGCTGTTTTTT,CASSPLKLGTGELFF,NA,TRBJ2-2,TRBV6-2/TRBV6-3,NA
TGCGCCAGCAGCCAAGAAGGGACTAGCGGGAATGAGCAGTTCTTC,CASSQEGTSGNEQFF,NA,TRBJ2-1,TRBV4-3,TRBD2
TGTGCCAGCAGCCTAGGAGCAGGGCCGATGAACACTGAAGCTTTCTTT,CASSLGAGPMNTEAFF,few,TRBJ1-1,TRBV7-9,NA
TGTGCCAGCAGTTCCGGGGGGACAGGGACAAACATGAACACTGAAGCTTTCTTT,CASSSGGTGTNMNTEAFF,NA,TRBJ1-1,TRBV28,TRBD1
TGTGCCAGCAGTCGACAGGGGAGTGAGACCCAGTACTTC,CASSRQGSETQYF,NA,TRBJ2-5,TRBV3-1/TRBV3-2,TRBD1
TGCGCCAGCAGCTCTGGAGGAAGTAGCAATCAGCCCCAGCATTTT,CASSSGGSSNQPQHF,NA,TRBJ1-5,TRBV5-1,NA
TGCGCCGGTTTTACAGTAGGAGGCTACACCTTC,CAGFTVGGYTF,NA,TRBJ1-2,TRBV5-1,NA
TGTGCCAGCAGTTTGCAAGGGAGTACGAAAAACATTCAGTACTTC,CASSLQGSTKNIQYF,NA,TRBJ2-4,TRBV28,NA
TGCAGTGCTAGTTCTTTCTCGGACGGCGGCTACGAGCAGTACTTC,CSASSFSDGGYEQYF,NA,TRBJ2-7,TRBV20-1,NA
TGCGCCAGCAGCCAAGATGTCTGGGCTTCGGGGGTTGGCAATCAGCCCCAGCATTTT,CASSQDVWASGVGNQPQHF,NA,TRBJ1-5,TRBV4-3,NA
TGTGCCAGCAGTCAGCGGGACTCTAGGGAGCTGTTTTTT,CASSQRDSRELFF,NA,TRBJ2-2,TRBV6-5,TRBD2